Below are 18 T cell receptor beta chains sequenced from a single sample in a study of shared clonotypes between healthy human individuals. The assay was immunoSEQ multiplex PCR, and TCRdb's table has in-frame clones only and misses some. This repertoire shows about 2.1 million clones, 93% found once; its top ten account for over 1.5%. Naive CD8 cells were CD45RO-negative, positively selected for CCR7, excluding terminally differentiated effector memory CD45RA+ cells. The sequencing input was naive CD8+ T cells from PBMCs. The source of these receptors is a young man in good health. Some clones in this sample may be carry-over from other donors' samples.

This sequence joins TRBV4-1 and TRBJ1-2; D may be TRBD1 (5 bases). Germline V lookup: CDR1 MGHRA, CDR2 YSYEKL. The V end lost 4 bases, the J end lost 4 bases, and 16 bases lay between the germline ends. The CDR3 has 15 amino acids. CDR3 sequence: CASSPRGLGTYGYTF. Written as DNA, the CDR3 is TGCGCCAGCAGCCCGAGGGGACTCGGGACCTATGGCTACACCTTC.

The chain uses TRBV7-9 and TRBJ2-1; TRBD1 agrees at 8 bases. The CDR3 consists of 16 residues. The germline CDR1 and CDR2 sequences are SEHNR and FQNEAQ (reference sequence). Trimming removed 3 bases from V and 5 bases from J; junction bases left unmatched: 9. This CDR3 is CASSLRSGTGNNEQFF. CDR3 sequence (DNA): TGTGCCAGCAGCTTGCGGTCCGGGACAGGCAACAATGAGCAGTTCTTC.

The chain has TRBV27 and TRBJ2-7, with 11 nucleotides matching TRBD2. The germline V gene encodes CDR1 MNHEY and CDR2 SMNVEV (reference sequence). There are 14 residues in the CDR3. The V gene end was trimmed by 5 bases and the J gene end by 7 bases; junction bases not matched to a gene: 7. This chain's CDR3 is CASSILAGVGEQYF. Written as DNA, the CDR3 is TGTGCCAGCAGTATACTAGCGGGAGTGGGTGAGCAGTACTTC.

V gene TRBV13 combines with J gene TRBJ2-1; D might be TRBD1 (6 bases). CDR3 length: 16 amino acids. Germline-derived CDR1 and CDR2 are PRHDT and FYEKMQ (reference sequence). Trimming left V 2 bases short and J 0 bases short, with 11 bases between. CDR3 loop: CASSLSTGPSYNEQFF. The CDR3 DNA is TGTGCCAGCAGCTTATCGACAGGACCCTCCTACAATGAGCAGTTCTTC.

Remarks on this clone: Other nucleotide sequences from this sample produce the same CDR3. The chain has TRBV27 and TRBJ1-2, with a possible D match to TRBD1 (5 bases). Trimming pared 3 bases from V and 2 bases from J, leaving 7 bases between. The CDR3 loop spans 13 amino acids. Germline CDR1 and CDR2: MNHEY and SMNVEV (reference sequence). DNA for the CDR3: TGTGCCAGCAGTTTGGGGCAGAACTATGGCTACACCTTC. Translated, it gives CASSLGQNYGYTF.

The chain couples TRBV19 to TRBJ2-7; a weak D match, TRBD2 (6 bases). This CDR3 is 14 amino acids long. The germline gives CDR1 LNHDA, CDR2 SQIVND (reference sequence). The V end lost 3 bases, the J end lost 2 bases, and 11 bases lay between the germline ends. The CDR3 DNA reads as TGTGCCAGTAGTATTGGGAGGAGAACCTACGAGCAGTACTTC. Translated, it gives CASSIGRRTYEQYF.

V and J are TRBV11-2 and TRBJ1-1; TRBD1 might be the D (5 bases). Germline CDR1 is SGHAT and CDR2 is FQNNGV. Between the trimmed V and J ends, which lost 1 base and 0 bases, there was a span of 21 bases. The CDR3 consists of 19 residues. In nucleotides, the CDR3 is TGTGCCAGCAGCTTAGCTTTTCGGGGCGCCCAGTTAATGAACACTGAAGCTTTCTTT. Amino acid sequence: CASSLAFRGAQLMNTEAFF.

In DNA form, the CDR3 reads TGTGCCAGCAGCCCAAGGGCCAGGGTAAGGAATAACTATGGCTACACCTTC. Its translation: CASSPRARVRNNYGYTF. J is TRBJ1-2 and V is TRBV7-3; D is possibly TRBD1 (5 bases). The CDR3 runs to 17 residues. From germline, CDR1 is SGHTA and CDR2 FQGTGA. V was pared by 5 bases and J by 1 base, with 20 bases between. Supplemented by reference TRBV7-3 and TRBJ1-2, the full variable domain reads GAGVSQTPSNKVTEKGKYVELRCDPISGHTALYWYRQSLGQGPEFLIYFQGTGAADDSGLPNDRFFAVRPEGSVSTLKIQRTERGDSAVYLCASSPRARVRNNYGYTFGSGTRLTVV.

The CDR3 region is CASSSDPSGANVLTF. The CDR3 nucleotides read TGTGCCAGTAGTAGCGACCCCTCTGGGGCCAACGTCCTGACTTTC. V and J are TRBV19 and TRBJ2-6; D is uncertain. The V end lost 4 bases, the J end lost 0 bases, and 7 bases lay between the germline ends. CDR1 is LNHDA and CDR2 is SQIVND in the germline V gene (reference sequence). The CDR3 contains 15 residues.

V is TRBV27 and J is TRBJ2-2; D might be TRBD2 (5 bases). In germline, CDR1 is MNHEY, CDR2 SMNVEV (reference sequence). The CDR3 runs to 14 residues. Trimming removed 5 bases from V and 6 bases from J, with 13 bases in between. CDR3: CASSPRRGPGELFF. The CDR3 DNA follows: TGTGCCAGCAGTCCGAGACGGGGTCCCGGGGAGCTGTTTTTT.

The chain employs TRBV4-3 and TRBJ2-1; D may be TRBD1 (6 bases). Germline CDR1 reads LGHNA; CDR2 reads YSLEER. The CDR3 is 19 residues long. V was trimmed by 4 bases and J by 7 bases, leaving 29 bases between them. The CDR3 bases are TGCGCCAGCAGCCGGACCCCTTACAGGGCCCCCGTCCGAGGGAATGAGCAGTTCTTC. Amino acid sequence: CASSRTPYRAPVRGNEQFF.

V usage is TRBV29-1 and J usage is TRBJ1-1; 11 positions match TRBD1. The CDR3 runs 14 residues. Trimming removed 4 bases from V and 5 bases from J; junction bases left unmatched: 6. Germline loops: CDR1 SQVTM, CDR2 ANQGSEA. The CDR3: CSVGTGGVQTEAFF. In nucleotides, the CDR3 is TGCAGCGTTGGGACAGGGGGCGTTCAAACTGAAGCTTTCTTT.

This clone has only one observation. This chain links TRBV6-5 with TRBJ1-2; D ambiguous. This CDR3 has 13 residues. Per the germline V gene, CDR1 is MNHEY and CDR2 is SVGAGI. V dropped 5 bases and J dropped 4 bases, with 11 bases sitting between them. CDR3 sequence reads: CASSLGPPYGYTF. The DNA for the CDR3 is TGTGCCAGCAGTCTAGGGCCTCCCTATGGCTACACCTTC.

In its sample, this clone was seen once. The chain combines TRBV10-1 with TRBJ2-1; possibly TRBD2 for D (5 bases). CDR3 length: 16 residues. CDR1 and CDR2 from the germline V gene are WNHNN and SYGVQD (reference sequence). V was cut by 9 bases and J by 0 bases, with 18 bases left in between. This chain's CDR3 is CARRDIAKLSYNEQFF. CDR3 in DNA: TGCGCCAGACGGGATATAGCGAAACTCTCCTACAATGAGCAGTTCTTC.

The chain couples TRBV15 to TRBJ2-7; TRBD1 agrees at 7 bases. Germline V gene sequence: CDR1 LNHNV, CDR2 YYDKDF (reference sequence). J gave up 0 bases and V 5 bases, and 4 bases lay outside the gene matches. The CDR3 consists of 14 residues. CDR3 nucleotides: TGTGCCACCAGCTTAGGGGGCGTCTCCTACGAGCAGTACTTC. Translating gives CATSLGGVSYEQYF.

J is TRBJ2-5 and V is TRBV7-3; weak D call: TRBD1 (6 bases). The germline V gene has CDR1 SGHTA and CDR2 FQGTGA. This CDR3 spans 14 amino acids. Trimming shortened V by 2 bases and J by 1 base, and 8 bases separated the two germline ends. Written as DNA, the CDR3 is TGTGCCAGCAGCTTACAGGGGTCCCAAGAGACCCAGTACTTC. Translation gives CASSLQGSQETQYF. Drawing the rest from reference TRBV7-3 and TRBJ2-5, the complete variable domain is GAGVSQTPSNKVTEKGKYVELRCDPISGHTALYWYRQSLGQGPEFLIYFQGTGAADDSGLPNDRFFAVRPEGSVSTLKIQRTERGDSAVYLCASSLQGSQETQYFGPGTRLLVL.

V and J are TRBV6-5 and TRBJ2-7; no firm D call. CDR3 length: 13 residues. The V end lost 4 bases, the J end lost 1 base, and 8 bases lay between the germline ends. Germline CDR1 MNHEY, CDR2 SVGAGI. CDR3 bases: TGTGCCAGCAGTTTCTCTGTATCCTACGAGCAGTACTTC. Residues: CASSFSVSYEQYF.

The CDR3 DNA follows: TGTGCCAGCAGCTTGGCGGGGGCAGGGCAGCCCCAGCATTTT. It codes for CASSLAGAGQPQHF. The V call is TRBV5-6, the J call TRBJ1-5, with a weak D call TRBD1 (6 bases). CDR1 is SGHDT and CDR2 is YYEEEE in the germline V gene. The CDR3 is 14 residues long. V lost 0 bases and J 7 bases, leaving 11 bases between the germline ends.